The 16 T cell receptor beta chains below all came from one sample that was sequenced in a study of blood T cell repertoires in COVID-19. Sequenced by immunoSEQ multiplex PCR; TCRdb stores in-frame clones only, minus some. This table holds 140,000 or so clones, around 80% found once. Sequenced sample: peripheral blood. Receptors were obtained from a man in his forties or fifties with acute or convalescent COVID-19.

This chain uses TRBV2 with TRBJ2-2; tentative D call: TRBD1 (5 bases). The ends were cut back, 1 base at V and 3 bases at J, with 15 bases in the middle. The CDR3 loop spans 17 amino acids. CDR1 and CDR2 from the germline V gene are SNHLY and FYNNEI. This chain's CDR3 is CASSEVVSRQHTGELFF. The CDR3 DNA reads TGTGCCAGCAGTGAAGTGGTTAGCAGACAGCACACCGGGGAGCTGTTTTTT.

The CDR3 is CASSTDRVDSNQPQHF. CDR3 DNA sequence: TGTGCCAGTAGTACCGACAGGGTAGATAGCAATCAGCCCCAGCATTTT. The rearrangement links TRBV19 to TRBJ1-5; 7 bases match TRBD1. The CDR3 runs 16 residues. Germline V CDR1 and CDR2: LNHDA, SQIVND (reference sequence). J lost 0 bases, V lost 4 bases, and 6 bases had no gene match.

The chain employs TRBV5-6 and TRBJ2-7; 10 nucleotides agree with TRBD2. This CDR3 region has 16 residues. V dropped 5 bases and J dropped 0; count of bases not matched to a gene: 8. Germline V gene sequence: CDR1 SGHDT, CDR2 YYEEEE. The CDR3 reads CASSPTLAGASYEQYF. The CDR3 region has the DNA TGTGCCAGCAGTCCAACTCTAGCGGGGGCCTCCTACGAGCAGTACTTC.

This chain joins TRBV28 and TRBJ1-1; maybe TRBD1 (5 bases). CDR1 is MDHEN and CDR2 is SYDVKM in the germline V gene. The germline V and J ends were trimmed by 4 bases and 4 bases, with 13 bases remaining between them. CDR3 length: 14 amino acids. The CDR3 loop is CASSSPSGFTEAFF. The CDR3, as DNA: TGTGCCAGCAGTTCCCCGTCAGGGTTCACTGAAGCTTTCTTT. Based on the CDR3 plus reference TRBV28 and TRBJ1-1, the full variable domain is DVKVTQSSRYLVKRTGEKVFLECVQDMDHENMFWYRQDPGLGLRLIYFSYDVKMKEKGDIPEGYSVSREKKERFSLILESASTNQTSMYLCASSSPSGFTEAFFGQGTRLTVV.

The chain links TRBV7-2 to TRBJ1-5; possible D gene TRBD1, 6 bases. CDR1 is SGHTA and CDR2 is FQGNSA in the germline V gene. V shed 4 bases and J shed 3 bases, with 22 bases lying between them. This CDR3 is 18 amino acids long. The CDR3 loop reads CASSSGGLLTGLNQPQHF. The DNA of the CDR3 is TGTGCCAGCAGCTCCGGTGGGTTGCTGACAGGACTCAATCAGCCCCAGCATTTT. The variable domain in full, completed from reference TRBV7-2 and TRBJ1-5, reads GAGVSQSPSNKVTEKGKDVELRCDPISGHTALYWYRQSLGQGLEFLIYFQGNSAPDKSGLPSDRFSAERTGGSVSTLTIQRTQQEDSAVYLCASSSGGLLTGLNQPQHFGDGTRLSIL.

The chain uses TRBV5-1 and TRBJ2-1; 8 bases are a match to TRBD1. The germline CDR1 and CDR2 sequences are SGHRS and YFSETQ. J was trimmed by 8 bases and V by 7 bases; bases with no gene match: 14. The CDR3 totals 15 residues. CDR3 sequence (DNA): TGCGCCAGCCGAATAGGGACAGGCGACGGAGATGAGCAGTTCTTC. Its translation: CASRIGTGDGDEQFF.

In its sample, this clone was seen many times. The rearrangement uses TRBV11-2 and TRBJ1-3; 7 bases line up with TRBD1. The germline CDR1 and CDR2 sequences are SGHAT and FQNNGV. This CDR3 is built from 15 residues. V was pared by 5 bases and J by 4 bases, with 8 bases of the junction left unmatched. The CDR3 region has the DNA TGTGCCAGCAGCCTGACCCGACAGGGCGGAAACACCATATATTTT. As protein: CASSLTRQGGNTIYF.

This clone has just a few counts. The chain recombines TRBV29-1 with TRBJ2-1, with TRBD1 identical over 10 bases. This CDR3 comprises 13 residues. CDR1 and CDR2 from the germline V gene are SQVTM and ANQGSEA. J was trimmed by 3 bases and V by 7 bases; bases with no gene match: 3. This CDR3 is CSGGTGDYNEQFF. In nucleotides, the CDR3 is TGCAGCGGAGGGACAGGGGACTACAATGAGCAGTTCTTC.

This sequence joins TRBV27 and TRBJ1-2; no reliable D call. V shed 3 bases and J shed 4 bases, with 9 bases lying between them. The CDR3 extends over 13 amino acids. Looked up from germline, CDR1 is MNHEY and CDR2 is SMNVEV (reference sequence). The CDR3 region is CASSLAGTYGYTF. In nucleotides, the CDR3 is TGTGCCAGCAGTTTGGCAGGAACCTATGGCTACACCTTC.

V usage is TRBV25-1 and J usage is TRBJ1-5; 7 bases line up with TRBD1. CDR1 is MGHDK and CDR2 is SYGVNS in the germline V gene. The CDR3 extends over 12 amino acids. With V trimmed by 4 bases and J by 6 bases, 0 bases remained unmatched. The CDR3: CASSAGGQPQHF. The CDR3 bases are TGTGCCAGCAGTGCAGGGGGTCAGCCCCAGCATTTT.

In its sample, this clone was seen once. This chain uses TRBV19 with TRBJ1-1; a weak D match, TRBD1 (6 bases). The CDR3 has 15 residues. CDR1 is LNHDA and CDR2 is SQIVND in the germline V gene (reference sequence). V was cut by 4 bases and J by 5 bases, with 17 bases left in between. CDR3 sequence: CASSSPAGARTEAFF. The CDR3 coding sequence is TGTGCCAGTAGTAGCCCCGCGGGGGCTCGTACTGAAGCTTTCTTT.

The V and J genes are TRBV5-8 and TRBJ2-7; 10 bases match TRBD1. Germline values: CDR1 SGHTS, CDR2 YDEGEE. The CDR3 is 13 residues long. V gave up 4 bases and J gave up 4 bases; unmatched junction bases: 2. The CDR3 spells CASSRDRGYEQYF. The CDR3 DNA is TGTGCCAGCAGCCGGGACAGGGGATACGAGCAGTACTTC.

The rearrangement joins TRBV7-2 to TRBJ1-3; 10 positions agree with TRBD1. V was clipped by 0 bases and J by 4 bases; unmatched bases: 3. Germline values: CDR1 SGHTA, CDR2 FQGNSA. This CDR3 has 16 residues. The CDR3 DNA reads TGTGCCAGCAGCTTAGCGGGACAGGGGTTAGGAAACACCATATATTTT. As protein: CASSLAGQGLGNTIYF.

This chain links TRBV6-6 with TRBJ1-1; D perhaps matches TRBD1 (5 bases). CDR3 length equals 14 residues. Trimming pared 7 bases from V and 1 base from J, leaving 13 bases between. The germline V gene encodes CDR1 MNHNY and CDR2 SVGAGI (reference sequence). CDR3 in DNA: TGTGCCAGCAAAGTTCAGACAGCGAACACTGAAGCTTTCTTT. Its protein product is CASKVQTANTEAFF.

The chain combines TRBV9 with TRBJ2-1; the D is unclear. Trimming took off 4 bases at V and 2 bases at J, with 13 bases between the two ends. The CDR3 runs 15 residues. Germline V gene sequence: CDR1 SGDLS, CDR2 YYNGEE. Written as DNA, the CDR3 is TGTGCCAGCAGCCCTCGACCCACTACCTACAATGAGCAGTTCTTC. Its translation: CASSPRPTTYNEQFF.

The chain carries TRBV11-2 and TRBJ2-3, with a tentative D call TRBD1 (6 bases). CDR3 length equals 14 residues. V was trimmed by 5 bases and J by 2 bases, leaving 11 bases between them. CDR1 and CDR2 (germline): SGHAT, FQNNGV. The CDR3: CASSPRQDTDTQYF. The CDR3 DNA reads as TGTGCCAGCAGCCCCCGACAGGACACAGATACGCAGTATTTT.